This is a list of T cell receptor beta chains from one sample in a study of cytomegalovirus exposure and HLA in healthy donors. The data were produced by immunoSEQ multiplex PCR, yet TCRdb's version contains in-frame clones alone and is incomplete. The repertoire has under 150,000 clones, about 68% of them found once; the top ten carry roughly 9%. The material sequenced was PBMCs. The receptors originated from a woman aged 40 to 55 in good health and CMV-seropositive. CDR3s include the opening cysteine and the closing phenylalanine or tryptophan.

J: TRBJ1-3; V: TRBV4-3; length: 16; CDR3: CASSQEPAGSGNTIYF
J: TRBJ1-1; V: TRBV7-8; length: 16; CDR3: CASSSTEGAWNTEAFF
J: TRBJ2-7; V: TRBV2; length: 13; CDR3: CASSEISFYEQYF
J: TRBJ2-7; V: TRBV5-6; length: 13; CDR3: CASSSTLSYEQYF
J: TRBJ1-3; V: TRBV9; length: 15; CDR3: CASSVESHSGNTIYF
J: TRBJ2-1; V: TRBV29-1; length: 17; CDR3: CSVEILGGRAMDNEQFF
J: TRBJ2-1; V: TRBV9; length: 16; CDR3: CASSGTSGSSYNEQFF
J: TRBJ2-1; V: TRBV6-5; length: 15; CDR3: CASREGLAGYNEQFF
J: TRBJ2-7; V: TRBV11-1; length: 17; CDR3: CASSVGTSGSIPYEQYF
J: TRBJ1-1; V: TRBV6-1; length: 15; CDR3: CASSLAGLANTEAFF
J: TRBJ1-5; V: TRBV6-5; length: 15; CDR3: CASSYSGVGNQPQHF
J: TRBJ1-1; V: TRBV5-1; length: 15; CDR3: CASSLVRGSGTEAFF
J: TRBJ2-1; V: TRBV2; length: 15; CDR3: CASSLGQGFYNEQFF
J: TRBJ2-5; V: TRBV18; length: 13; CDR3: CASSPGLGETQYF
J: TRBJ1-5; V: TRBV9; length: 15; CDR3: CASSVTTGSNQPQHF
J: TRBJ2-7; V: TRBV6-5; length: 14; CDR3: CASTPGTVSYEQYF
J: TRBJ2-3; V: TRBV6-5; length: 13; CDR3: CASRTTSTDTQYF
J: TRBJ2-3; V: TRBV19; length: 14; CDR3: CASSSSGSPDTQYF
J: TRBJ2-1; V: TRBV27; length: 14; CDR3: CASSFQGGANEQFF
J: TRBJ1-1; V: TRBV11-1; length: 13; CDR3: CASRLGRETEAFF
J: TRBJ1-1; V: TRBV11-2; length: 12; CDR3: CASSWANTEAFF
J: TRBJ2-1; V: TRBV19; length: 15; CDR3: CASSMWASEGNEQFF
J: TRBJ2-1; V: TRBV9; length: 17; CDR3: CASSVVLAGGEGYEQFF
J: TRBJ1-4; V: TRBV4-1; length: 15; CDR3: CASSFDRYSNEKLFF
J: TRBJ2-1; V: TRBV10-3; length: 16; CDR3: CAISEYLAGGPDEQFF